Each of the 7 T cell receptor beta chains below was sequenced from the same sample in a study of CD8+CD57+ T cells in acquired aplastic anemia. Profiling of TCR beta VDJ combinations and CDR3 sequences used genomic DNA as template. TCRdb re-derived calls from the reads in MiXCR, one entry per CDR3 protein. The sample consists of under 250,000 distinct CDR3 sequences, approximately 35% of them appearing once. Sequenced material: sorted CD4+, CD8+, or CD8+CD57+ T cells (not recorded which) from PBMCs. The receptors were sampled from a human donor in good health, serving as a control.

This rearrangement joins TRBV25-1 to TRBJ2-1, with TRBD2 matching over 12 bases. Germline trimming cut 5 bases from V and 8 bases from J; bases unmatched to any gene: 10. CDR1 is MGHDK and CDR2 is SYGVNS in the germline V gene. The CDR3 is 16 amino acids. The CDR3 coding sequence is TGTGCCAGCAGTTCCCCGACTAGCGGGAGTACCCATGAGCAGTTCTTC. Protein product: CASSSPTSGSTHEQFF.

This clonotype has a count of ten or more. This chain joins TRBV10-3 and TRBJ2-5; D could derive from TRBD1 or TRBD2 (6 bases each). The V and J ends lost 3 bases and 7 bases respectively, with 12 bases between them. The CDR3 consists of 13 residues. The V gene's germline CDR1 is ENHRY and CDR2 SYGVKD. The CDR3: CAISEKGGGTQYF. CDR3 in DNA: TGTGCCATCAGTGAAAAAGGGGGAGGGACCCAGTACTTC.

In the case of this clonotype: At one boundary the junction diverges from the germline segment, which might be a read error. The J gene is TRBJ1-2, the V gene TRBV24-1; TRBD1 matches at 8 bases. Germline loops: CDR1 KGHDR, CDR2 SFDVKD. This CDR3 is 16 amino acids long. CDR3 in amino acids: CASSLDPRGQTYGYTF. CDR3 sequence (DNA): TGTGCCAGCAGTTTAGACCCCAGGGGGCAGACCTATGGCTACACCTTC.

In this sample, this clonotype turned up many times. This chain connects TRBV19 to TRBJ1-5; no reliable D call. Trimming removed 2 bases from V and 5 bases from J, with 4 bases in between. This CDR3 contains 12 residues. Germline CDR1 LNHDA, CDR2 SQIVND (reference sequence). The CDR3 here is CASSIRDQPQHF. CDR3 DNA: TGTGCCAGTAGTATAAGGGATCAGCCCCAGCATTTT.

The chain is built from TRBV5-1 and TRBJ1-1; perhaps TRBD1 as D (5 bases). The V end was cut by 5 bases, the J end by 4 bases, with 18 bases between. The CDR3 sequence is 15 residues long. CDR1 is SGHRS, CDR2 YFSETQ, per germline. The CDR3 nucleotides read TGCGCCAGCAGTTCGAGGTACGGGGGTGGCACTGAAGCTTTCTTT. Translation gives CASSSRYGGGTEAFF. Looking up the rest from reference TRBV5-1 and TRBJ1-1 gives the full variable domain: KAGVTQTPRYLIKTRGQQVTLSCSPISGHRSVSWYQQTPGQGLQFLFEYFSETQRNKGNFPGRFSGRQFSNSRSEMNVSTLELGDSALYLCASSSRYGGGTEAFFGQGTRLTVV.

There are many counts of this clonotype. The rearrangement uses TRBV7-2 and TRBJ1-1; a weak D match, TRBD1 (6 bases). The CDR3 covers 16 residues. V lost 5 bases, J lost 1 base, and 17 bases lay in between. Germline V gene sequence: CDR1 SGHTA, CDR2 FQGNSA. CDR3 protein: CASSAGVGGANTEAFF. CDR3 coding DNA: TGTGCCAGCAGCGCCGGGGTGGGGGGGGCGAACACTGAAGCTTTCTTT. The whole variable domain, filled in from reference TRBV7-2 and TRBJ1-1, reads GAGVSQSPSNKVTEKGKDVELRCDPISGHTALYWYRQSLGQGLEFLIYFQGNSAPDKSGLPSDRFSAERTGGSVSTLTIQRTQQEDSAVYLCASSAGVGGANTEAFFGQGTRLTVV.

In its sample, this clonotype was seen many times. The chain employs TRBV5-4 and TRBJ2-1; 9 bases agree with TRBD1. V gave up 4 bases and J gave up 4 bases; unmatched junction bases: 6. CDR1 SGHNT and CDR2 YYREEE come from the germline V gene (reference sequence). This CDR3 spans 15 amino acids. The CDR3, as DNA: TGTGCCAGCAGCGTATCCGGGACAGGGTACAATGAGCAGTTCTTC. Amino acids: CASSVSGTGYNEQFF. Full variable domain (rest looked up from reference TRBV5-4 and TRBJ2-1): ETGVTQSPTHLIKTRGQQVTLRCSSQSGHNTVSWYQQALGQGPQFIFQYYREEENGRGNFPPRFSGLQFPNYSSELNVNALELDDSALYLCASSVSGTGYNEQFFGPGTRLTVL.